This T cell receptor beta chain was observed in a study of Ad26.COV2.S vaccination and SARS-CoV-2 variants. As to treatment: about 20 received Ad26.COV2.S at low or high dose, single or two shots; roughly five received placebo; per-sample allocation not given. Specimen acquisition occurred on day 63 following the initial vaccine or placebo injection. An adult of 18-55 years in Boston served as donor. The method was immunoSEQ multiplex PCR; TCRdb's version includes in-frame clones alone and lacks a portion of them. The sample holds about 680,000 clones; more than 70% are singletons and the top ten take about 1.5%. Losses at the gene ends were 4 bases for V and 6 bases for J; bases not matched to a gene: 3. From germline, CDR1 is MNHEY and CDR2 SMNVEV (reference sequence). The CDR3 is made up of 15 amino acids.

This specimen was peripheral blood, taken in a trial of Ad26.COV2.S vaccine versus placebo. The chain combines TRBV27 with TRBJ2-1; the match to TRBD2 covers 13 bases. This TCR was sampled from a person between 18 and 60 years old who received the Ad26.COV2.S COVID-19 vaccine or a placebo. The CDR3 region is CASSYGTSGVNEQFF. CDR3 coding DNA: TGTGCCAGCAGTTACGGGACTAGCGGGGTCAATGAGCAGTTCTTC.